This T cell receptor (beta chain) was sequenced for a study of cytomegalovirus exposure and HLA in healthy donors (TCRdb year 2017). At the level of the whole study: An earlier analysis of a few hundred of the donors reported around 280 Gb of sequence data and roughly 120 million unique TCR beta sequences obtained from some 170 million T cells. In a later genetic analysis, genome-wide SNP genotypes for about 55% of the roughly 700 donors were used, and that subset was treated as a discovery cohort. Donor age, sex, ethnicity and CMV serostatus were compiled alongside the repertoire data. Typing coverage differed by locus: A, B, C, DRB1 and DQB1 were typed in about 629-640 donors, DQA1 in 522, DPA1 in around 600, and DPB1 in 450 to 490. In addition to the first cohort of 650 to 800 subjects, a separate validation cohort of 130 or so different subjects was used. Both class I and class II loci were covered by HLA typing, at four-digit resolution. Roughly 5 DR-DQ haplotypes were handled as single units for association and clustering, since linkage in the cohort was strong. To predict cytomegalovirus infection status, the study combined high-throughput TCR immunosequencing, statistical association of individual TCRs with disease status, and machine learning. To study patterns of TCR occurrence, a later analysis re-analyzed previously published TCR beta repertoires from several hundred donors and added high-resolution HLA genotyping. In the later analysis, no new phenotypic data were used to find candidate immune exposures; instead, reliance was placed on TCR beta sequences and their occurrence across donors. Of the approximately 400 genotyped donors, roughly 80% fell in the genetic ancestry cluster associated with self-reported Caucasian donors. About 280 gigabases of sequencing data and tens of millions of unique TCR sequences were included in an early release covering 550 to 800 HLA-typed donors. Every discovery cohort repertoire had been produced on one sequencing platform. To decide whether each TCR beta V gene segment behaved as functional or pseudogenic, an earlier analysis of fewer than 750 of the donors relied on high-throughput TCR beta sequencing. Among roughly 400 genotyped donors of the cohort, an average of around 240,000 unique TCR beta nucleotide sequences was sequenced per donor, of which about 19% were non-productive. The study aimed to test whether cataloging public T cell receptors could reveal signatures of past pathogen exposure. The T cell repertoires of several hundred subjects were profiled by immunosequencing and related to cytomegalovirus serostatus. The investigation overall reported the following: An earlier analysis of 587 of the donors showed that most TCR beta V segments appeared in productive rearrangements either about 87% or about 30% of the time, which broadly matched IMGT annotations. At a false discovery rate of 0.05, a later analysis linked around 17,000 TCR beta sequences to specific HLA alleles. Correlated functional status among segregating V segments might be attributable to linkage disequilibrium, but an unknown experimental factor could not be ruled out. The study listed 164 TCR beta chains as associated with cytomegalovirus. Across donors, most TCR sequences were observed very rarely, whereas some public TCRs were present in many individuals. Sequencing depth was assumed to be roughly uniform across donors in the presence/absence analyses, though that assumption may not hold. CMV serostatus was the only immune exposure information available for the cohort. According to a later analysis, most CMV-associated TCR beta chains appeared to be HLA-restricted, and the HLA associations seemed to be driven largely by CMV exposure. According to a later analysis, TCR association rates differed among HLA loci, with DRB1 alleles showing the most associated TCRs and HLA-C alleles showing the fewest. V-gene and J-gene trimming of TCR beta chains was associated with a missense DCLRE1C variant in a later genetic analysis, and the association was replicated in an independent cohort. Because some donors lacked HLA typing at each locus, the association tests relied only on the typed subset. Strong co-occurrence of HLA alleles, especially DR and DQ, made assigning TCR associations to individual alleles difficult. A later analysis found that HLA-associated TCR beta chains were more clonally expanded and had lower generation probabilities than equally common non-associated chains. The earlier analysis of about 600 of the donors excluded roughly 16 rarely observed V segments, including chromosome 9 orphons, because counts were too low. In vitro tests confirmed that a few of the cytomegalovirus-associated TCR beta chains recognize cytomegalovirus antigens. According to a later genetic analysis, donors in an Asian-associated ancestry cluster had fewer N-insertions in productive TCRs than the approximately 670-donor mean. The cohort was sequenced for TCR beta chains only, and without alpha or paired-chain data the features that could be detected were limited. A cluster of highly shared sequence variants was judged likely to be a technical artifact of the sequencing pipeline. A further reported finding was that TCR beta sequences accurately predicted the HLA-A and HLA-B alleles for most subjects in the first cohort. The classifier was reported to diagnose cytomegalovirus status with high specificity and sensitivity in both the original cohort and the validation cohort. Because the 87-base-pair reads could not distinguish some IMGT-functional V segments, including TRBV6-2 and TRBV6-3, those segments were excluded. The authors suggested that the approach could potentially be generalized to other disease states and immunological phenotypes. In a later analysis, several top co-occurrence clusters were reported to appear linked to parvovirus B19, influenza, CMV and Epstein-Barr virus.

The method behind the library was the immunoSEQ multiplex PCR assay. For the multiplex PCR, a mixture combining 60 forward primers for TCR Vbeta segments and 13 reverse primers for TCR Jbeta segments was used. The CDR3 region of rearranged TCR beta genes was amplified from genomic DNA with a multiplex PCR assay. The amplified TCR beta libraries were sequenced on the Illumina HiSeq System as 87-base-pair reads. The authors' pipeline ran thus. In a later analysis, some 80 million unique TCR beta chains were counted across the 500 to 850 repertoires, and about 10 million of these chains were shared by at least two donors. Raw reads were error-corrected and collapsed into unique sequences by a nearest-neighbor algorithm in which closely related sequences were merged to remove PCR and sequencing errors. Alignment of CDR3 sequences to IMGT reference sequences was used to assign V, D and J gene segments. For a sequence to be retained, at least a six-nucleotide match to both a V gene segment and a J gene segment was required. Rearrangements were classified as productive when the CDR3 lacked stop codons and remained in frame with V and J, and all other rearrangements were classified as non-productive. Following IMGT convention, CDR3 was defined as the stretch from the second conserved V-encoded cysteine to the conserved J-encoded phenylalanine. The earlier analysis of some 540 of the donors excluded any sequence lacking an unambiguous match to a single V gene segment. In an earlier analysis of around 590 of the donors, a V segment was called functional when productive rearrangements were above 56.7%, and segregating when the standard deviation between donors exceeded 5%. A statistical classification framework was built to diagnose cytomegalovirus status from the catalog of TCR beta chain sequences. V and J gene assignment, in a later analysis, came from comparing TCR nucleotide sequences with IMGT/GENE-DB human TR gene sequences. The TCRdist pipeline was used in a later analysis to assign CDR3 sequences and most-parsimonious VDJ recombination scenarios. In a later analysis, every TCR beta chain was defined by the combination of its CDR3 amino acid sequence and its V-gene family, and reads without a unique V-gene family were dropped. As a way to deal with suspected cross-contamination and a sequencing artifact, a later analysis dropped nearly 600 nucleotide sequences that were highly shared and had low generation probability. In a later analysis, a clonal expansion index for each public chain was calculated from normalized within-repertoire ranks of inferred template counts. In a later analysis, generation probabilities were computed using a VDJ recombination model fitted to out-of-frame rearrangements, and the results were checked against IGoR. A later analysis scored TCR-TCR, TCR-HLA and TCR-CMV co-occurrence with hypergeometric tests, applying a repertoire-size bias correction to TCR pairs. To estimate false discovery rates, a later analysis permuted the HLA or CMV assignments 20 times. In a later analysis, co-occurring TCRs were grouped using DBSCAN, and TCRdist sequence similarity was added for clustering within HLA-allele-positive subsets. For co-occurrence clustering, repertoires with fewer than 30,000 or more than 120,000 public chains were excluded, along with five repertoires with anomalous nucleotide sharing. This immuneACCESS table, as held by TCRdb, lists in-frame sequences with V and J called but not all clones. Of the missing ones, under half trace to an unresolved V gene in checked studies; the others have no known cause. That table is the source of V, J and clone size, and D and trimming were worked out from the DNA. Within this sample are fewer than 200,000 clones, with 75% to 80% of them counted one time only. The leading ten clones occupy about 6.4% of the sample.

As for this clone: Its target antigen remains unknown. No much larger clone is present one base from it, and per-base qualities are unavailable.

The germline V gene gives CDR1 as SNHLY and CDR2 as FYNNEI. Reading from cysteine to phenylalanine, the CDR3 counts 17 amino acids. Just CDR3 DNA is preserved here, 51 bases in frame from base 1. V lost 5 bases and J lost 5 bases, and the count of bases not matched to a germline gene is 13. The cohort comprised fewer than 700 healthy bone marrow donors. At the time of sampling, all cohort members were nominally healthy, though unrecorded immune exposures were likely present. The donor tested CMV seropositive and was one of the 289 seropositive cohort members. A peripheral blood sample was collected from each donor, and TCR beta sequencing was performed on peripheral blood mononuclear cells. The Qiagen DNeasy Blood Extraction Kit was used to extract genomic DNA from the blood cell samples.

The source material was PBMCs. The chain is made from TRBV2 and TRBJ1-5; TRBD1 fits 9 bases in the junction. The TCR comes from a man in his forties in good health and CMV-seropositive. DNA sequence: TGTGCCAGCAGTAGGGACAGGGAAATTTGGGGGGATCAGCCCCAGCATTTT. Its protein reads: CASSRDREIWGDQPQHF.